This T cell receptor (beta chain) was sequenced during a study of T-cell reconstitution after alpha-beta-depleted transplantation in children. This clonotype was seen at least ten times. Its specificity is not known. V shed 6 bases and J 7 bases; nucleotides not matched to a gene: 14. CDR3 size: 15 residues. The study's findings and limits: Reportedly, roughly two months post-transplant, alpha-beta T cells arose from several hundred expanded graft clones.

TCRbeta library preparation incorporated unique molecular identifiers. MiXCR, run by TCRdb on the PCR reads, gives a single entry per CDR3 protein. This sample has 200,000 to 250,000 distinct CDR3 sequences, with roughly a tenth found just once. The chain is built from TRBV12-3 or TRBV12-4 and TRBJ1-2; 7 bases map to TRBD1. This receptor was identified in a child in the first two years of life with acute myeloid leukemia, due to receive a stem cell transplant. This sample comprised PBMCs, obtained before TCRalphabeta/CD19-depleted stem cell transplant. The CDR3 here is CASSRTRRQGGGYTF. CDR3 coding DNA: TGTGCCAGCAGCCGGACCCGTAGACAGGGAGGTGGCTACACCTTC.